This TCR beta chain was obtained from a study of cytomegalovirus exposure and HLA in healthy donors. Whereas donors were nominally healthy upon sampling, unrecorded immune exposures were probable. PCR amplification relied on 60 Vbeta primers (plus 13 Jbeta primers). Method: immunoSEQ multiplex PCR; TCRdb's copy keeps in-frame clones and lacks some. This repertoire shows about 150,000 clones, approximately 80% found once; its top ten account for about 15%. Germline CDR1 is MNHEY and CDR2 is SMNVEV (reference sequence). This CDR3 spans 14 amino acids. With 6 bases removed from V and 2 bases from J, the gap between germline ends came to 14 bases.

This TCR was recovered from a woman aged 40 to 50 in good health and CMV-seronegative. The material sequenced was PBMCs. V gene TRBV27 combines with J gene TRBJ2-7; weak D call: TRBD1 (5 bases). CDR3 region: CASRLQGSAYEQYF. The CDR3, as DNA: TGTGCCAGCAGATTGCAGGGTTCGGCCTACGAGCAGTACTTC.